These T cell receptor beta chains were read from a single sample in a study of T-cell reconstitution after alpha-beta-depleted transplantation in children. TCRdb reprocessed the PCR reads via MiXCR and lists one record per CDR3 protein. The data show about 980,000 distinct CDR3 sequences, with roughly 29% seen just once and roughly 28% held by the top ten. Here the sequenced sample was PBMCs, mostly from graft donor cells, taken 360 days after TCRalphabeta/CD19-depleted stem cell transplant. The receptors shown here come from a boy under two years old who had a stem cell transplant for SCID, so the T cells may come from the graft donor. CDR3s include the opening cysteine and the closing phenylalanine or tryptophan. A clone size is listed for some rows: how often the clone was seen (once, few, many), or a class if it is expanded.

v_call,j_call,clone_size,cdr3_aa
TRBV6-2/TRBV6-3,TRBJ2-5,few,CASSLLRPDGETQYF
TRBV19,TRBJ2-7,many,CASSPRQGSSYEQYF
TRBV29-1,TRBJ1-1,-,CSVLGGGSTEAFF
TRBV15,TRBJ2-3,few,CATSSQRIGVTQYF
TRBV7-8,TRBJ2-1,-,CASSSAQWETRDEQFF
TRBV4-1,TRBJ1-4,few,CASSLFFPTGLNEKLFF
TRBV9,TRBJ2-2,few,CASSVERPPGTLNTGELFF
TRBV7-8,TRBJ1-1,-,CASSPGSRTEAFF
TRBV20-1,TRBJ2-5,-,CSATSGGLVETQYF
TRBV7-2,TRBJ2-1,-,CASSFSSGGGNEQFF
TRBV7-9,TRBJ2-4,-,CASSLQQGVGNIQYF
TRBV7-8,TRBJ2-7,-,CASSRSGAYEQYF
TRBV7-9,TRBJ2-2,-,CASTPLGVTGELFF
TRBV28,TRBJ1-6,-,CASTLGQSNSPLHF
TRBV18,TRBJ2-3,-,CASSPQVASSADTQYF
TRBV6-5,TRBJ2-2,many,CASSYSIGDGELFF
TRBV4-1,TRBJ2-1,-,CASSPGFDNEQFF
TRBV2,TRBJ2-4,-,CASSSRQIPAENIQYF
TRBV28,TRBJ1-4,few,CASRQHDGWAGATNEKLFF
TRBV5-1,TRBJ1-2,-,CASSLGGQQGYGYTF
TRBV20-1,TRBJ2-7,-,CSASKGRQPTYEQYF
TRBV5-6,TRBJ2-3,few,CASSRPLGLENTQYF
TRBV20-1,TRBJ2-3,few,CSASLAGASTDTQYF
TRBV4-1,TRBJ2-7,many,CASSQDLREAAYEQYF
TRBV11-2,TRBJ2-2,once,CASSLVVLGKAGINTGELFF
TRBV28,TRBJ1-2,few,CASSFGQGLFLRYGYTF
TRBV7-9,TRBJ2-1,many,CASSLKGEKQFF
TRBV24-1,TRBJ2-1,-,CATSDPGTGTYNEQFF
TRBV3-1,TRBJ2-7,-,CASSQNNLAGAPYEQYF
TRBV28,TRBJ2-3,few,CASIGGPIYTDTQYF
TRBV6-5,TRBJ2-2,few,CASSYWHSGHLNTGELFF
TRBV5-1,TRBJ2-5,many,CASSEAGGTKETQYF
TRBV5-1,TRBJ1-4,-,CASRPGIGRDLVEKLFF
TRBV5-1,TRBJ2-1,few,CASSLEAGEYNEQFF
TRBV11-2,TRBJ1-2,once,CASSSLMGGDYGYTF